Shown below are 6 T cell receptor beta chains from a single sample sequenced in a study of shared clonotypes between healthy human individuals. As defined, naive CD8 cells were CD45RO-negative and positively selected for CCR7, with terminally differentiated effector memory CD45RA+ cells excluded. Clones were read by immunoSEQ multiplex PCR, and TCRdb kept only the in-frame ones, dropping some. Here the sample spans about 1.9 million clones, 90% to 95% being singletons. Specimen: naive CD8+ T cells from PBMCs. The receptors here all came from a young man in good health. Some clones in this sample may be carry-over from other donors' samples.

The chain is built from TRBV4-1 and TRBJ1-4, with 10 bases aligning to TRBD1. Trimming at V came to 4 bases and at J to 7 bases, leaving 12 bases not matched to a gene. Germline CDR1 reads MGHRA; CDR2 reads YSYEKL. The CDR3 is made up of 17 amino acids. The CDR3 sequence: CASSPDRGSPVGEKLFF. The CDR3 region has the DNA TGCGCCAGCAGCCCGGACAGGGGGAGTCCGGTGGGTGAAAAACTGTTTTTT.

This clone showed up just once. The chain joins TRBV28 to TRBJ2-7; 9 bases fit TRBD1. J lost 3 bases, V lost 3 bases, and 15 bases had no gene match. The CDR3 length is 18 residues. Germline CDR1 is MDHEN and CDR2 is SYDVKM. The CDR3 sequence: CASSLTSGTGLSFYEQYF. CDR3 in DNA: TGTGCCAGCAGTTTGACGAGCGGGACAGGGCTCTCCTTCTACGAGCAGTACTTC.

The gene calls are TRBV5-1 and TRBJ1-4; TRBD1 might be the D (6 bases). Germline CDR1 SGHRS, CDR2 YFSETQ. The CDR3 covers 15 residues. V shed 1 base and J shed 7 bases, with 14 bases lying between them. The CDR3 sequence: CASSLFGGAGEKLFF. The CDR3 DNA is TGCGCCAGCAGCTTGTTTGGGGGGGCTGGTGAAAAACTGTTTTTT. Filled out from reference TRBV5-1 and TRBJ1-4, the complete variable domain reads KAGVTQTPRYLIKTRGQQVTLSCSPISGHRSVSWYQQTPGQGLQFLFEYFSETQRNKGNFPGRFSGRQFSNSRSEMNVSTLELGDSALYLCASSLFGGAGEKLFFGSGTQLSVL.

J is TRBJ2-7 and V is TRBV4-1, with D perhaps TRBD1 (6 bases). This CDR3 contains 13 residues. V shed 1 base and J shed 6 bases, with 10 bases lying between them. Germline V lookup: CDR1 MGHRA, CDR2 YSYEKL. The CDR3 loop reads CASSQGIGGEQYF. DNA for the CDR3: TGCGCCAGCAGCCAAGGAATAGGGGGCGAGCAGTACTTC.

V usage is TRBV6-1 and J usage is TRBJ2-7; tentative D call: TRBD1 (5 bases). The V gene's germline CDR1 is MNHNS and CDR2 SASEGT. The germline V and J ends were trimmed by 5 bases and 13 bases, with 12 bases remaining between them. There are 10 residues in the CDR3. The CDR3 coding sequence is TGTGCCAGCAGTCGACAGAAAATTTACTTC. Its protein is CASSRQKIYF.

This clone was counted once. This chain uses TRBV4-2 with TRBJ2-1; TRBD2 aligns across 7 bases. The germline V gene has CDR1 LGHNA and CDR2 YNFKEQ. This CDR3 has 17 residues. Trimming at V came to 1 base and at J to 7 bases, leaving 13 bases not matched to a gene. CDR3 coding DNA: TGTGCCAGCAGCCAAGGGGTCGTGGGAGGGCCTTGGAATGAGCAGTTCTTC. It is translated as CASSQGVVGGPWNEQFF.